The rows below give T cell receptor beta chains drawn from one sample of a study of blood T cells in healthy people across ages. TCRdb reprocessed the 5' RACE reads with MiXCR, giving one entry per CDR3 protein. The sample lists about 1 million distinct CDR3 sequences; 40% to 55% were seen once. The material sequenced was blood. All receptors come from a woman between 55 and 75 years old in good health. Each CDR3 is given with its conserved first and last residue. Each record gives: clone size, CDR3 length, V gene, J gene, D gene, CDR3 protein, CDR3 DNA. A D gene is named only where the DNA matches it firmly. The size field is filled for only some rows; it gives once, few, many or a size class.

>-|14|TRBV6-2/TRBV6-3|TRBJ2-1|TRBD2
CATRNAGGRNEQFF
TGTGCCACCCGGAACGCGGGAGGGCGAAATGAGCAGTTCTTC
>few|15|TRBV27|TRBJ2-7|-
CASSPGLAPAYEQYF
TGTGCCAGCAGTCCCGGGCTAGCGCCGGCCTACGAGCAGTACTTC
>-|14|TRBV11-2|TRBJ1-1|-
CASSPRSLNTEAFF
TGTGCCAGCAGCCCCAGGTCCTTGAACACTGAAGCTTTCTTT
>many|15|TRBV7-8|TRBJ2-3|-
CASSWGRGRTDTQYF
TGTGCCAGCAGCTGGGGGCGGGGCCGCACAGATACGCAGTATTTT
>-|11|TRBV29-1|TRBJ2-1|TRBD1
CSAATGSEQFF
TGCAGCGCCGCGACAGGGAGTGAGCAGTTCTTC
>-|13|TRBV29-1|TRBJ2-7|-
CSAAGLGKYEQYF
TGCAGCGCCGCGGGGTTGGGGAAATACGAGCAGTACTTC
>-|11|TRBV6-6|TRBJ2-1|-
CASTWGREQFF
TGTGCCAGCACCTGGGGGCGCGAGCAGTTCTTC
>-|15|TRBV6-5|TRBJ2-7|-
CASSYEADSSYEQYF
TGTGCCAGCAGTTACGAGGCAGATAGCTCCTACGAGCAGTACTTC
>-|12|TRBV6-1|TRBJ1-4|-
CAGRRIREKLFF
TGTGCCGGCAGGAGGATCAGGGAAAAACTGTTTTTT
>-|12|TRBV30|TRBJ1-4|TRBD1
CAWRQGNAKLFF
TGTGCCTGGAGACAGGGGAATGCAAAACTGTTTTTT
>-|15|TRBV7-3|TRBJ2-7|TRBD2
CASSLRGGGWNEQYF
TGTGCCAGCAGCCTGCGTGGGGGGGGTTGGAACGAGCAGTACTTC
>few|11|TRBV6-6|TRBJ1-1|-
CATGVNTEAFF
TGTGCCACAGGGGTGAACACTGAAGCTTTCTTT
>few|15|TRBV6-2/TRBV6-3|TRBJ2-6|-
CASSYEEAGANVLTF
TGTGCCAGCAGTTACGAGGAGGCTGGGGCCAACGTCCTGACTTTC
>few|14|TRBV20-1|TRBJ2-2|TRBD2
CSARDGGLVRELFF
TGCAGTGCTAGAGATGGGGGACTAGTCCGGGAGCTGTTTTTT
>-|15|TRBV29-1|TRBJ2-7|-
CSALPGPISYNEQYF
TGCAGCGCCCTGCCGGGACCAATCTCCTACAATGAGCAGTACTTC